Here is one T cell receptor (beta chain) with its context. What it binds is not known. The CDR3 loop spans 13 amino acids. In germline, CDR1 is MNHEY, CDR2 SVGAGI. The data stem from a study of cytomegalovirus exposure and HLA in healthy donors. Study-wide points: TCR beta V segments were, for the most part, productive about 87% or about 30% of the time in an earlier analysis.

The PCR made use of 60 Vbeta and 13 Jbeta primers. Generated by immunoSEQ multiplex PCR, the TCRdb table keeps only in-frame clones and is missing some. The data contain under 150,000 clones, around three quarters of them singletons. The rearrangement joins TRBV6-5 to TRBJ2-5, with D perhaps matching TRBD1 (6 bases). The J call could be wrong; TRBJ2-7 is a better fit for the DNA end. Material: PBMCs. The sequence derives from a man aged 40-49 years in good health and CMV-seropositive. The CDR3 loop is CASSLDRTYEQYF. The CDR3 DNA sequence: TGTGCCAGCAGTCTGGACAGAACCTACGAGCAGTACTTC.